The 22 T cell receptor beta chains in this list originate from one sample, sequenced in a study of cytomegalovirus exposure and HLA in healthy donors. The PCR was carried out with 60 Vbeta primers and 13 Jbeta primers. The data were produced by immunoSEQ multiplex PCR, yet TCRdb's version contains in-frame clones alone and is incomplete. Of approximately 130,000 clones detected, 75% appear once; the ten largest clones hold less than 3%. Material for sequencing was PBMCs. Receptors were obtained from a woman between 35 and 50 years old in good health and CMV-seropositive.

This chain uses TRBV6-1 with TRBJ1-1, with 9 bases aligning to TRBD1. Germline V gene sequence: CDR1 MNHNS, CDR2 SASEGT. V shed 3 bases and J 3 bases; nucleotides not matched to a gene: 8. The CDR3 is made up of 16 amino acids. CDR3 nucleotides: TGTGCCAGCAGTGACGTCGGGACAGGGACTGACACTGAAGCTTTCTTT. Protein sequence: CASSDVGTGTDTEAFF.

J is TRBJ2-3 and V is TRBV6-5; 11 bases agree with TRBD2. Looked up from germline, CDR1 is MNHEY and CDR2 is SVGAGI. V gave up 6 bases and J gave up 4 bases; unmatched junction bases: 0. The CDR3 covers 13 residues. Here the CDR3 reads CASRTSGADTQYF. CDR3 bases: TGTGCCAGCAGGACTAGCGGGGCAGATACGCAGTATTTT.

The J gene is TRBJ2-7, the V gene TRBV4-1; D unclear. Germline CDR1 reads MGHRA; CDR2 reads YSYEKL. The V gene lost 1 base and the J gene lost 1 base, with 14 bases spanning the gap. This CDR3 spans 16 amino acids. The CDR3 sequence: CASSQGVVPGSYEQYF. CDR3 in DNA: TGCGCCAGCAGCCAAGGCGTGGTGCCCGGGTCCTACGAGCAGTACTTC.

This chain connects TRBV5-1 to TRBJ2-5, with D perhaps TRBD1 (6 bases). The V gene's germline CDR1 is SGHRS and CDR2 YFSETQ. The CDR3 length is 13 residues. The V end was cut by 0 bases, the J end by 5 bases, with 8 bases between. CDR3 residues: CASSLETGETQYF. The DNA for the CDR3 is TGCGCCAGCAGCTTGGAAACAGGGGAGACCCAGTACTTC.

This clone was seen a handful of times. J is TRBJ1-2 and V is TRBV19; 7 nucleotides match TRBD1. Germline values: CDR1 LNHDA, CDR2 SQIVND (reference sequence). The V segment lost 3 bases and the J segment 1 base; nucleotides outside the gene matches: 2. This CDR3 comprises 14 residues. CDR3 bases: TGTGCCAGTAGTATCCGACAGGGTAACTATGGCTACACCTTC. It encodes CASSIRQGNYGYTF.

In DNA form, the CDR3 reads TGTGCCACCAGCAGAGGAACGGGGTACGAGCAGTACTTC. Protein sequence: CATSRGTGYEQYF. The chain recombines TRBV15 with TRBJ2-7; D may be TRBD2 (5 bases). V dropped 1 base and J dropped 4 bases, with 8 bases sitting between them. Germline CDR1 LNHNV, CDR2 YYDKDF (reference sequence). The CDR3 contains 13 residues.

The V call is TRBV11-2, the J call TRBJ1-1; 8 bases line up with TRBD1. The length of the CDR3 is 13 residues. Germline V gene data show CDR1 as SGHAT and CDR2 as FQNNGV. V lost 5 bases, J lost 6 bases, and 5 bases stayed unmatched. This chain's CDR3 is CASSPRQGSEAFF. The CDR3 region has the DNA TGTGCCAGCAGCCCAAGACAGGGGTCTGAAGCTTTCTTT. The full variable domain, in which reference TRBV11-2 and TRBJ1-1 provide the parts outside the CDR3, is EAGVAQSPRYKIIEKRQSVAFWCNPISGHATLYWYQQILGQGPKLLIQFQNNGVVDDSQLPKDRFSAERLKGVDSTLKIQPAKLEDSAVYLCASSPRQGSEAFFGQGTRLTVV.

V gene TRBV27 combines with J gene TRBJ1-2; the D gene is possibly TRBD1 (5 bases). Germline assignment: CDR1 MNHEY and CDR2 SMNVEV (reference sequence). With 6 bases removed from V and 8 bases from J, the gap between germline ends came to 34 bases. CDR3 length: 19 residues. The CDR3 region has the DNA TGTGCCAGCAGCCCCCTCGGCCCCGGAGGGAGCCTATCCTGGGGGGGCTACACCTTC. This encodes CASSPLGPGGSLSWGGYTF.

The chain couples TRBV28 to TRBJ2-2, with D perhaps matching TRBD2 (6 bases). V was cut by 0 bases and J by 1 base, with 6 bases left in between. The CDR3 length is 15 residues. Germline V CDR1 and CDR2: MDHEN, SYDVKM. The CDR3 bases are TGTGCCAGCAGTTTATGGCGGGAGAACACCGGGGAGCTGTTTTTT. It is translated as CASSLWRENTGELFF.

The CDR3 spells CASRGTASSYEQYF. CDR3 sequence (DNA): TGTGCCAGCAGAGGGACAGCGAGCTCCTACGAGCAGTACTTC. The rearrangement uses TRBV6-5 and TRBJ2-7; 7 bases are a match to TRBD1. Looked up from germline, CDR1 is MNHEY and CDR2 is SVGAGI. The CDR3 consists of 14 residues. With V trimmed by 6 bases and J by 0 bases, 5 bases remained unmatched.

CDR3 in DNA: TGTGCCAGCAGCAGGGAGGTGAACACTGAAGCTTTCTTT. It encodes CASSREVNTEAFF. This chain connects TRBV5-4 to TRBJ1-1; D not resolved. Deletions cut 4 bases from V and 0 bases from J, with 7 bases between. The CDR3 is made up of 13 amino acids. Germline CDR1 SGHNT, CDR2 YYREEE (reference sequence).

This chain links TRBV30 with TRBJ2-7; D gene uncertain. V was shortened by 7 bases and J by 1 base, with 11 bases between the two germline ends. Germline CDR1 is GTSNPN and CDR2 is SVGIG (reference sequence). The CDR3 runs to 12 residues. The DNA for the CDR3 is TGTGCCTCCCGTACAGATTCCTACGAGCAGTACTTC. Translation: CASRTDSYEQYF. Looking up the rest from reference TRBV30 and TRBJ2-7 gives the full variable domain: SQTIHQWPATLVQPVGSPLSLECTVEGTSNPNLYWYRQAAGRGLQLLFYSVGIGQISSEVPQNLSASRPQDRQFILSSKKLLLSDSGFYLCASRTDSYEQYFGPGTRLTVT.

The CDR3 spells CASSAGTGARNEQFF. The CDR3 bases are TGTGCCAGCAGCGCCGGGACAGGGGCCCGCAATGAGCAGTTCTTC. This sequence joins TRBV6-6 and TRBJ2-1; TRBD1 matches 10 bases. The CDR3 has 15 amino acids. V lost 6 bases and J lost 6; bases outside the gene matches: 8. Looked up from germline, CDR1 is MNHNY and CDR2 is SVGAGI (reference sequence).

The genes are TRBV4-3 and TRBJ2-7; 8 bases are a match to TRBD1. Germline CDR1 reads LGHNA; CDR2 reads YSLEER. CDR3 length: 16 amino acids. With 1 base clipped from V and 3 bases from J, the junction kept 8 bases outside the gene matches. CDR3 DNA: TGCGCCAGCAGCCAAGCCCCGGACAGGGAAATCTACGAGCAGTACTTC. It translates to CASSQAPDREIYEQYF.

The genes are TRBV9 and TRBJ2-7; 7 nucleotides match TRBD2. CDR3 length equals 15 residues. Germline lookup yields CDR1 SGDLS and CDR2 YYNGEE. V lost 0 bases to trimming and J lost 4 bases; unmatched junction nucleotides: 7. The CDR3 reads CASSVGRGVKYEQYF. The CDR3 DNA is TGTGCCAGCAGCGTAGGTCGGGGGGTTAAATACGAGCAGTACTTC.

The chain is built from TRBV9 and TRBJ1-2; the match to TRBD1 covers 11 bases. Germline trimming cut 3 bases from V and 4 bases from J; bases unmatched to any gene: 11. CDR3 size: 17 residues. Germline CDR1 and CDR2: SGDLS and YYNGEE. CDR3 amino acids: CASSEYSGTGGIYGYTF. CDR3 sequence (DNA): TGTGCCAGCAGCGAGTATTCCGGGACAGGGGGAATCTATGGCTACACCTTC.

CDR3 DNA: TGTGCCAGCAGCTTAGAACTAGCGGGGTCCTACGAGCAGTACTTC. This translates into CASSLELAGSYEQYF. The chain joins TRBV7-2 to TRBJ2-7; 10 bases align to TRBD2. The V gene end was trimmed by 1 base and the J gene end by 1 base; junction bases not matched to a gene: 1. Germline lookup yields CDR1 SGHTA and CDR2 FQGNSA. The CDR3 sequence is 15 residues long.

This sequence joins TRBV7-9 and TRBJ1-4, with D possibly matching TRBD1 (5 bases). V was trimmed by 0 bases and J by 8 bases, leaving 10 bases between them. This CDR3 is built from 14 residues. Germline-derived CDR1 and CDR2 are SEHNR and FQNEAQ (reference sequence). CDR3 sequence reads: CASSLAGVGEKLFF. In DNA form, the CDR3 reads TGTGCCAGCAGCTTAGCAGGGGTTGGGGAAAAACTGTTTTTT. Full variable domain (remainder filled in from reference TRBV7-9 and TRBJ1-4): DTGVSQNPRHKITKRGQNVTFRCDPISEHNRLYWYRQTLGQGPEFLTYFQNEAQLEKSRLLSDRFSAERPKGSFSTLEIQRTEQGDSAMYLCASSLAGVGEKLFFGSGTQLSVL.

The gene calls are TRBV11-2 and TRBJ2-5; D is possibly TRBD2 (6 bases). Trimming pared 6 bases from V and 2 bases from J, leaving 10 bases between. The CDR3 length is 13 residues. The V gene's germline CDR1 is SGHAT and CDR2 FQNNGV. The CDR3 region has the DNA TGTGCCAGCAGTTATGGGGGGCAAGAGACCCAGTACTTC. Encoded protein: CASSYGGQETQYF.

The chain employs TRBV7-8 and TRBJ2-7; D might be TRBD2 (6 bases). The CDR3 spans 14 residues. The germline V gene encodes CDR1 SGHVS and CDR2 FQNEAQ. Trimming left V 1 base short and J 3 bases short, with 10 bases between. The CDR3 coding sequence is TGTGCCAGCAGCTTAGGCTGGACTAACTACGAGCAGTACTTC. Protein: CASSLGWTNYEQYF. Together with reference TRBV7-8 and TRBJ2-7, the CDR3 gives the full variable domain: GAGVSQSPRYKVAKRGQDVALRCDPISGHVSLFWYQQALGQGPEFLTYFQNEAQLDKSGLPSDRFFAERPEGSVSTLKIQRTQQEDSAVYLCASSLGWTNYEQYFGPGTRLTVT.

The rearrangement joins TRBV7-6 to TRBJ2-5; TRBD2 matches 9 bases. This CDR3 is built from 16 residues. Germline lookup yields CDR1 SGHVS and CDR2 FNYEAQ. The V and J ends lost 1 base and 5 bases, in that order; junction bases with no gene match: 8. Here the CDR3 reads CASSLGGGGAGETQYF. In DNA, the CDR3 is TGTGCCAGCAGCTTAGGAGGCGGGGGGGCTGGTGAGACCCAGTACTTC.

CDR3 DNA: TGTGCCTGGGAGGGGGCATCCTACAATGAGCAGTTCTTC. It codes for CAWEGASYNEQFF. V and J are TRBV30 and TRBJ2-1; 7 nucleotides line up with TRBD1. The CDR3 loop spans 13 amino acids. Germline loops: CDR1 GTSNPN, CDR2 SVGIG (reference sequence). With 5 bases clipped from V and 1 base from J, the junction kept 2 bases outside the gene matches.